There are a few counts of the clone carrying this T cell receptor beta chain. Its matching antigen is unknown. RNA, once extracted, was reverse transcribed into cDNA for use as the sequencing template. TCRdb's copy holds only in-frame clones and misses some; the assay was immunoSEQ multiplex PCR. Of roughly 150,000 clones detected, nearly 55% appear once; the ten largest clones hold approximately 15%. The sample is drawn from a study of CD8+ T cells in alopecia areata. Notes on the study in general: An increase in clonality over normal scalp was evident in lesional scalp, especially alopecia totalis/universalis.

Treatment defined: oral pan-JAK inhibitor, 5-10 mg twice daily. Cell sorting on a FACSAria was used to separate CD4+ and CD8+ T cells from the PBMCs. The receptor's source is a human donor with alopecia areata. This material consisted of CD8+ T cells sorted from blood, taken at week 4, from a patient treated with tofacitinib.

The CDR3 coding sequence is TGTGCCAGCAGCTCCGTGGACAGCAATCAGCCCCAGCATTTT. Translating it yields CASSSVDSNQPQHF. The chain carries TRBV7-9 and TRBJ1-5; unclear D gene. There are 14 residues in the CDR3. V lost 4 bases to trimming and J lost 1 base, with 8 bases between them. Germline lookup yields CDR1 SEHNR and CDR2 FQNEAQ (reference sequence).